A selection of T cell receptor beta chains follows, all from one sample in a study of T cells in Graves' hyperthyroidism and ophthalmopathy. TCRdb re-derived calls from the multiplex PCR reads in MiXCR, one entry per CDR3 protein. This table holds 380,000 or so distinct CDR3 sequences, 13% found once. Material for sequencing was blood. The origin of the receptors is a man younger than 45 with Graves' hyperthyroidism that later progressed to Graves' ophthalmopathy. Both conserved end residues are part of each CDR3. The D gene is left open where the match is weak. Only some rows state a clone size, as once, few, many or a class for expanded clones.

TRBJ1-1,few,TRBD1,TRBV7-7,TGTGCTAGCAGCCCGGGGCCGGGACAGGGGGATGAAGCTTTCTTT,CASSPGPGQGDEAFF
TRBJ1-5,many,-,TRBV7-8,TGTGCCAGCAGCCTAAGTGGGCAGGGCGGCCAGCCCCAGCATTTT,CASSLSGQGGQPQHF
TRBJ2-7,-,-,TRBV9,TGTGCCAGCAGCGTAGATGGGGGAAGGTACGAGCAGTACTTC,CASSVDGGRYEQYF
TRBJ2-1,few,TRBD2,TRBV7-6,TGTGCCAGCAGCTCCCGCATCCTAGCGGGGGGTGCCTACAATGAGCAGTTCTTC,CASSSRILAGGAYNEQFF
TRBJ1-5,many,TRBD1,TRBV2,TGTGCCAGCAGGACACAGGGGGCAGGCAATCAGCCCCAGCATTTT,CASRTQGAGNQPQHF
TRBJ2-7,few,TRBD2,TRBV7-3,TGTGCCAGCAGCTTATTAGCGGGGGGCTACGAGCAGTACTTC,CASSLLAGGYEQYF
TRBJ2-2,-,-,TRBV9,TGTGCCAGCAGCGTAGCTTCTATAACGCCCGGGGAGCTGTTTTTT,CASSVASITPGELFF
TRBJ2-2,few,-,TRBV6-1,TGTGCCAGCAGTGACCTACAGGAGAACACCGGGGAGCTGTTTTTT,CASSDLQENTGELFF
TRBJ1-2,many,TRBD1,TRBV6-1,TGTGCCAGCAGAGACTCCGGGACAGGGTATGGCTACACCTTC,CASRDSGTGYGYTF
TRBJ1-5,many,-,TRBV10-3,TGTGCCATCAGTGAGTCTTCCTATAGCAATCAGCCCCAGCATTTT,CAISESSYSNQPQHF
TRBJ1-6,-,-,TRBV6-1,TGTGCCAGCAGCCCGGGGGGGGTTTATTCACCCCTCCACTTT,CASSPGGVYSPLHF
TRBJ1-2,many,-,TRBV5-1,TGCGCCAGCAGCTCCACTCCAGGGAACTATGGCTACACCTTC,CASSSTPGNYGYTF
TRBJ1-2,few,-,TRBV3-1,TGTGCCAGCAGCCAAGATGCGCCAGTCTATGGCTACACCTTC,CASSQDAPVYGYTF
TRBJ1-5,many,-,TRBV7-2,TGTGCCAGCGGTTTTACAGGGTTTAGCAATCAGCCCCAGCATTTT,CASGFTGFSNQPQHF
TRBJ2-3,many,-,TRBV3-1,TGTGCCAGCAGCCCAAGCCATGGAGCCATCGATACGCAGTATTTT,CASSPSHGAIDTQYF
TRBJ1-5,many,-,TRBV7-8,TGTGCCAGCAGCTTAGGTAACAGTTTTAACAATCAGCCCCAGCATTTT,CASSLGNSFNNQPQHF
TRBJ2-7,few,TRBD2,TRBV9,TGTGCCAGCAGCGTATCTAGCGGGGACAACTACGAGCAGCACTTC,CASSVSSGDNYEQHF
TRBJ2-6,few,TRBD1,TRBV7-9,TGTGCCAGCAGCCAAGGACTCGACAGGGCCTTCTCTGGGGCCAACGTCCTGACTTTC,CASSQGLDRAFSGANVLTF
TRBJ2-3,few,-,TRBV3-1,TGTGCCAGCAGCCAAAGGATAATAGCGATAAGCACAGATACGCAGTATTTT,CASSQRIIAISTDTQYF
TRBJ1-2,many,TRBD1,TRBV11-2,TGTGCCAGCAGCCACGAAATACGGACAGGGCTTGACTATGGCTACACCTTC,CASSHEIRTGLDYGYTF
TRBJ1-1,-,-,TRBV29-1,TGCAGCGTTGGACAGACCAACACTGAAGCTTTCTTT,CSVGQTNTEAFF
TRBJ1-3,-,-,TRBV12-3/TRBV12-4,TGTGCCAGCAGGCCTCGGTCCTCTGGAAACACCATATATTTT,CASRPRSSGNTIYF
TRBJ2-5,many,-,TRBV20-1,TGCAGTGCTAGAAGTATAGTCCGGCCCCAAGAGACCCAGTACTTC,CSARSIVRPQETQYF
TRBJ2-3,many,-,TRBV11-2,TGTGCCAGCAGCTTGAGAGGGTTTGCAGATACGCAGTATTTT,CASSLRGFADTQYF
TRBJ1-5,many,TRBD1,TRBV12-3/TRBV12-4,TGTGCCAGCACCCCAGGGGGCGATCAGCCCCAGCATTTT,CASTPGGDQPQHF
TRBJ1-5,many,TRBD1,TRBV7-9,TGTGCCAGCAGCGACGAAGGCAGGGGGAGCAATCAGCCCCAGCATTTT,CASSDEGRGSNQPQHF
TRBJ1-3,-,-,TRBV7-7,TGTGCTAGCAGCCCGGGGGCAGGGGCCGGAAACACCATATATTTT,CASSPGAGAGNTIYF
TRBJ2-5,-,TRBD2,TRBV5-4,TGTGCCAGCAGCAAAGGACTAGCGGGGGATGAGACCCAGTACTTC,CASSKGLAGDETQYF
TRBJ2-7,-,-,TRBV30,TGTGCCGGATCAGGGGCCTACGAGCAGTACTTC,CAGSGAYEQYF
TRBJ2-3,many,TRBD2,TRBV5-1,TGCGCCAGCAGCCGCTTTTTGGCGGGGGACCCTCCGCTTAGCACAGATACGCAGTATTTT,CASSRFLAGDPPLSTDTQYF
TRBJ2-1,-,TRBD2,TRBV15,TGTGCCACCAGCAGAGGTCCTAGCGGCTCCTACAATGAGCAGTTCTTC,CATSRGPSGSYNEQFF
TRBJ1-5,-,-,TRBV10-3,TGTGCCATCGCAGAGCGGGACACCCCTAGCAATCAGCCCCAGCATTTT,CAIAERDTPSNQPQHF
TRBJ2-1,few,TRBD2,TRBV7-2,TGTGCCAGCAGCTCATCCACTAGCGGGGGCCTCAGCTCCTACAATGAGCAGTTCTTC,CASSSSTSGGLSSYNEQFF
TRBJ1-6,-,-,TRBV6-1,TGTGCCAGCAGTACATCCAGGGGAGAAAGGTCACCCCTCCACTTT,CASSTSRGERSPLHF
TRBJ2-7,few,-,TRBV5-1,TGCGCCAGCAGCCCTTCAATAGGGGTCGAGCAGTACTTC,CASSPSIGVEQYF
TRBJ1-3,many,-,TRBV12-3/TRBV12-4,TGTGCCAGCAGTGGGGGACGCAGCTCTGGAAACACCATATATTTT,CASSGGRSSGNTIYF
TRBJ1-4,many,-,TRBV28,TGTGCCAGCACCCCCCCAGGGCTTAATGAAAAACTGTTTTTT,CASTPPGLNEKLFF
TRBJ1-2,-,-,TRBV11-2,TGTGCCAGCAGCCTCCTGGGGGGGGCTCACTATGGCTACACCTTC,CASSLLGGAHYGYTF
TRBJ2-7,many,-,TRBV7-6,TGTGCCAGCAGCGCCGCGGGGGCTGGGGGAACCTACGAGCAGTACTTC,CASSAAGAGGTYEQYF
TRBJ2-1,few,-,TRBV9,TGTGCCAGCAGCGTAGAAAGGGGGGGAGATGAGCAGTTCTTC,CASSVERGGDEQFF
TRBJ2-7,few,TRBD1,TRBV15,TGTGCCACCAGCAGAGATAATTTGAGGGGGCCGGTCTCCTACGAGCAGTACTTC,CATSRDNLRGPVSYEQYF
TRBJ1-3,few,TRBD1,TRBV28,TGTGCCAGCGGAACCGGAGGACAGGGTCCCGCCACCATATATTTT,CASGTGGQGPATIYF
TRBJ2-7,-,-,TRBV28,TGTGCCAGCAGCCCCGGCGGCGGGGCCGTTATGTACGAGCAGTACTTC,CASSPGGGAVMYEQYF
TRBJ2-1,-,-,TRBV19,TGTGCCAGTAGTACAGACAGATACAATGAGCAGTTCTTC,CASSTDRYNEQFF
TRBJ1-6,many,-,TRBV18,TGTGCCAGCTCACCAGGGGACCGCTCACCCCTCCACTTT,CASSPGDRSPLHF
TRBJ1-5,many,-,TRBV6-1,TGTGCCAGCAACGCCAGGGACGGTAGCAATCAGCCCCAGCATTTT,CASNARDGSNQPQHF
TRBJ2-4,-,-,TRBV13,TGTGCCAGCAATAATGACAAAAATTCAGCCAAAAACATTCAGTACTTC,CASNNDKNSAKNIQYF
TRBJ2-5,many,-,TRBV14,TGTGCCAGCAGCCAAGAGTCGGCTGAAGAGACCCAGTACTTC,CASSQESAEETQYF
TRBJ2-5,few,TRBD1,TRBV6-1,TGTGCCAGCAGTGGAACGACAGGGGCTGGGGAGACCCAGTACTTC,CASSGTTGAGETQYF
TRBJ1-1,many,TRBD1,TRBV7-8,TGTGCCAGCAGCGCGACAGGGGGCCTGAACACTGAAGCTTTCTTT,CASSATGGLNTEAFF